The clone carrying this T cell receptor (beta chain) was detected only a few times. The data were obtained in a study of blood T cells in healthy people across ages. Study-level background: Capture by template switching was about one barcoded beta molecule per two T cells.

It was with a sample-barcoded 5' primer and a J-beta primer mix that a second PCR of about 6 to 11 cycles was run. MiXCR was run by TCRdb on the 5' RACE reads, yielding one entry per CDR3 protein. This sample has roughly 860,000 distinct CDR3 sequences, with roughly 60% found just once. Donors were systemically healthy Caucasian individuals from Russia aged roughly 6 to 90 years. A minimum of 7 million PBMCs was isolated per sample. Sequenced sample: blood. The TCR sequence derives from a man aged 25-45 years in good health.

The CDR3 reads CATSRQSPTGSGYTF. CDR3 DNA: TGTGCCACCAGCAGACAAAGTCCAACCGGGAGTGGCTACACCTTC. The J gene is TRBJ1-2, the V gene TRBV15, with D uncertain. This CDR3 comprises 15 residues. Between the trimmed V and J ends, which lost 2 bases and 7 bases, there was a span of 17 bases. CDR1 LNHNV and CDR2 YYDKDF come from the germline V gene (reference sequence).